This is a list of T cell receptor beta chains from one sample in a study of cytomegalovirus exposure and HLA in healthy donors. Sequencing used immunoSEQ multiplex PCR; TCRdb keeps in-frame clones, though not all of them. The sample holds around 40,000 clones. Specimen: PBMCs. All receptors come from a man between 35 and 55 years old in good health and CMV-seropositive. CDR3s include the opening cysteine and the closing phenylalanine or tryptophan. The D gene is left open where the match is weak.

v_gene: TRBV29-1; d_gene: .; j_gene: TRBJ1-6; CDR3nt: TGCAGCGCCGAGGGGGGGATGTCAGATTACGAGAATAATTCACCCCTCCACTTT; CDR3aa: CSAEGGMSDYENNSPLHF
v_gene: TRBV29-1; d_gene: .; j_gene: TRBJ2-7; CDR3nt: TGCAGCGTTCTCCAGGAGGGTTACGAGCAGTACTTC; CDR3aa: CSVLQEGYEQYF
v_gene: TRBV5-6; d_gene: TRBD1; j_gene: TRBJ2-1; CDR3nt: TGTGCCAGCAGCTTGTCGGGACAGGGCTACAATGAGCAGTTCTTC; CDR3aa: CASSLSGQGYNEQFF
v_gene: TRBV30; d_gene: .; j_gene: TRBJ1-1; CDR3nt: TGTGCCTGGACTATAGGAGGGTCGGCTTTCTTT; CDR3aa: CAWTIGGSAFF
v_gene: TRBV5-6; d_gene: TRBD1; j_gene: TRBJ1-6; CDR3nt: TGTGCCAGCAGCTTACCCGATACAGGGGTAGGGGCCCTCCACTTT; CDR3aa: CASSLPDTGVGALHF
v_gene: TRBV5-1; d_gene: TRBD1; j_gene: TRBJ2-7; CDR3nt: TGCGCCAGCAGCGGACAGGGGGGCGAGCAGTACTTC; CDR3aa: CASSGQGGEQYF
v_gene: TRBV21-1; d_gene: .; j_gene: TRBJ2-1; CDR3nt: TGTGCCAGCAGCAGCTCCGCGGGGCGGGGGAAGTACAATGAGCAGTTCTTC; CDR3aa: CASSSSAGRGKYNEQFF
v_gene: TRBV11-3; d_gene: .; j_gene: TRBJ2-1; CDR3nt: TGTGCCAGCAGTCCAAGGGGGAGCTCCTACAATGAGCAGTTCTTC; CDR3aa: CASSPRGSSYNEQFF
v_gene: TRBV4-1; d_gene: .; j_gene: TRBJ1-1; CDR3nt: TGCGCCAGCAGCCATCACAGCATGAACACTGAAGCTTTCTTT; CDR3aa: CASSHHSMNTEAFF
v_gene: TRBV5-1; d_gene: TRBD2; j_gene: TRBJ2-3; CDR3nt: TGCGCCAGCAGTTTTGGGACTAGCGGGATGGAAGATACGCAGTATTTT; CDR3aa: CASSFGTSGMEDTQYF
v_gene: TRBV18; d_gene: .; j_gene: TRBJ2-2; CDR3nt: TGTGCCAGCTCACCAGGGGCCACCGGGGAGCTGTTTTTT; CDR3aa: CASSPGATGELFF
v_gene: TRBV6-6; d_gene: TRBD2; j_gene: TRBJ2-5; CDR3nt: TGTGCCAGCAGTTACGGACTAGCGGGAGGGTCGTCGAGCCAGTACTTC; CDR3aa: CASSYGLAGGSSSQYF
v_gene: TRBV4-1; d_gene: TRBD2; j_gene: TRBJ2-7; CDR3nt: TGCGCCAGCAGCCTACTCGTCCTAGCGGGAGGTTTTAAGGGGGAGCAGTACTTC; CDR3aa: CASSLLVLAGGFKGEQYF
v_gene: TRBV7-2; d_gene: TRBD1; j_gene: TRBJ2-7; CDR3nt: TGTGCCAGCAGCTTGGACAGGGACCACGAGCAGTACTTC; CDR3aa: CASSLDRDHEQYF
v_gene: TRBV7-8; d_gene: TRBD1; j_gene: TRBJ1-4; CDR3nt: TGTGCCAGCAGCTCATTCAAACCGGGACAGGGACGTGAAAAACTGTTTTTT; CDR3aa: CASSSFKPGQGREKLFF
v_gene: TRBV11-3; d_gene: TRBD2; j_gene: TRBJ2-7; CDR3nt: TGTGCCAGCAGTCCAGAGGGCGGGAGGTACGAGCAGTACTTC; CDR3aa: CASSPEGGRYEQYF
v_gene: TRBV6-5; d_gene: .; j_gene: TRBJ2-3; CDR3nt: TGTGCCAGCACCCACACAGATACGCAGTATTTT; CDR3aa: CASTHTDTQYF
v_gene: TRBV4-2; d_gene: .; j_gene: TRBJ2-2; CDR3nt: TGTGCCAGCAGCCAAGATGGGCACACCGGGGAGCTGTTTTTT; CDR3aa: CASSQDGHTGELFF
v_gene: TRBV30; d_gene: .; j_gene: TRBJ2-7; CDR3nt: TGTGCCTGGAGTGTACGGGAAGCGAACACCTACGAGCAGTACTTC; CDR3aa: CAWSVREANTYEQYF
v_gene: TRBV15; d_gene: TRBD2; j_gene: TRBJ2-7; CDR3nt: TGTGCCACCAGCTCGGGACTAGGACCTAGAGAGCAGTACTTC; CDR3aa: CATSSGLGPREQYF
v_gene: TRBV18; d_gene: TRBD1; j_gene: TRBJ1-3; CDR3nt: TGTGCCAGCTCACCGACAGGGGGCGCATCTGGAAACACCATATATTTT; CDR3aa: CASSPTGGASGNTIYF
v_gene: TRBV7-9; d_gene: .; j_gene: TRBJ2-7; CDR3nt: TGTGCCAGCAGCTTAGTCGGTAGCGGCTCCTACGAGCAGTACTTC; CDR3aa: CASSLVGSGSYEQYF
v_gene: TRBV7-2; d_gene: .; j_gene: TRBJ2-4; CDR3nt: TGTGCCAGCAGCCTTCCGGGAAGTATAGCCAAAAACATTCAGTACTTC; CDR3aa: CASSLPGSIAKNIQYF
v_gene: TRBV10-3; d_gene: TRBD1; j_gene: TRBJ2-7; CDR3nt: TGTGCCATCAGCGAGAGACAGGGAACCTACGAGCAGTACTTC; CDR3aa: CAISERQGTYEQYF
v_gene: TRBV9; d_gene: .; j_gene: TRBJ2-2; CDR3nt: TGTGCCAGCAGCGTAGCGCCTAGCGCACGTCTCAACACCGGGGAGCTGTTTTTT; CDR3aa: CASSVAPSARLNTGELFF
v_gene: TRBV18; d_gene: TRBD2; j_gene: TRBJ2-7; CDR3nt: TGTGCCAGCTCACCAGGCGGGACTAACTACGAGCAGTACTTC; CDR3aa: CASSPGGTNYEQYF
v_gene: TRBV6-1; d_gene: TRBD1; j_gene: TRBJ1-2; CDR3nt: TGTGCCAGCAGGGACAGGGTGATGGAAGGCTACACCTTC; CDR3aa: CASRDRVMEGYTF
v_gene: TRBV6-1; d_gene: .; j_gene: TRBJ2-5; CDR3nt: TGTGCCAGCAGTGGCTGGACAGTCCAAGAGACCCAGTACTTC; CDR3aa: CASSGWTVQETQYF